The next 14 T cell receptor beta chains were all read from a single sample in a study of blood T cell repertoires in COVID-19 (dated by TCRdb to 2020 to 2022). The library was obtained by the immunoSEQ multiplex PCR assay. In TCRdb, the immuneACCESS table is reduced to in-frame sequences with V and J assigned. These tables do not hold every clone; where another copy was compared, an unresolved V gene accounts for under half, and the others remain unexplained. This sample gives roughly 160,000 clones in total; 80% to 90% of them show up just once. The top ten clones comprise over 3.5% of the sample. The sequenced sample was peripheral blood. These receptor sequences come from a woman aged 60-70 years who had recovered from COVID-19.

The chain links TRBV4-1 to TRBJ1-5; the D gene is possibly TRBD1 (6 bases). Germline CDR1 and CDR2: MGHRA and YSYEKL. There are 13 residues in the CDR3. Trimming cost V 5 bases and J 8 bases, with 13 bases left between them. This CDR3 reads CASSSDRQKPQHF. The CDR3 nucleotides read TGCGCCAGCAGCTCCGACAGGCAGAAGCCCCAGCATTTT.

The count of this clone is one. V and J are TRBV11-2 and TRBJ1-6; TRBD1 might be the D (6 bases). The CDR3 covers 15 residues. The V end lost 6 bases, the J end lost 14 bases, and 23 bases lay between the germline ends. Germline V gene data show CDR1 as SGHAT and CDR2 as FQNNGV. CDR3: CASRPRSGGGKALHF. Written as DNA, the CDR3 is TGTGCCAGCAGGCCACGATCGGGAGGGGGAAAGGCCCTCCACTTT.

The chain carries TRBV14 and TRBJ2-7, with 8 positions matching TRBD2. The CDR3 has 15 amino acids. The junction had 5 bases not matched to a gene; V was cut back by 2 bases and J by 2 bases. The V gene's germline CDR1 is SGHDN and CDR2 FVKESK. CDR3 DNA: TGTGCCAGCAGCCAAACGGGGGGGAACACCTACGAGCAGTACTTC. It encodes CASSQTGGNTYEQYF.

The chain has TRBV6-5 and TRBJ2-4, with unresolved D. CDR1 MNHEY and CDR2 SVGAGI come from the germline V gene. The CDR3 is 14 residues long. Trimming took 10 bases from V and 2 from J, leaving 15 bases between them. CDR3 residues: CATLSGPPKNIQYF. The CDR3, as DNA: TGTGCCACCCTTTCCGGTCCCCCCAAAAACATTCAGTACTTC.

The chain carries TRBV10-3 and TRBJ2-2, with TRBD2 as a possible D gene (6 bases). CDR3 length: 18 residues. V was cut by 0 bases and J by 0 bases, with 14 bases left in between. Germline CDR1 reads ENHRY; CDR2 reads SYGVKD. The CDR3 DNA reads as TGTGCCATCAGTGAGTCCCCCCCCGGGACTGCGAACACCGGGGAGCTGTTTTTT. Translation gives CAISESPPGTANTGELFF.

V is TRBV4-1 and J is TRBJ2-7; D gene unclear. V gave up 4 bases and J gave up 2 bases, with 3 bases separating them. The CDR3 has 11 amino acids. The germline CDR1 and CDR2 sequences are MGHRA and YSYEKL. Here the CDR3 reads CASSPAYEQYF. CDR3 sequence (DNA): TGCGCCAGCAGCCCTGCCTACGAGCAGTACTTC.

The genes are TRBV7-6 and TRBJ2-3, with no clear D. Per germline, CDR1 SGHVS and CDR2 FNYEAQ. This CDR3 is 12 amino acids long. V lost 7 bases, J lost 10 bases, and 15 bases lay in between. CDR3 sequence: CASTQRGDPQYF. The DNA of the CDR3 is TGTGCCAGCACCCAAAGAGGTGATCCGCAGTATTTT.

J is TRBJ2-6 and V is TRBV3-1 (or the pseudogene TRBV3-2), with D tentatively TRBD2 (5 bases). CDR1 and CDR2 from the germline V gene are LGHDT and YNNKEL (reference sequence). Trimming pared 3 bases from V and 0 bases from J, leaving 12 bases between. This CDR3 has 17 residues. CDR3 loop: CASSQGAGSSGANVLTF. For the CDR3, the DNA is TGTGCCAGCAGCCAGGGAGCTGGTAGCTCTGGGGCCAACGTCCTGACTTTC.

This chain joins TRBV6-6 and TRBJ1-5; D gene ambiguous. Germline CDR1 reads MNHNY; CDR2 reads SVGAGI (reference sequence). The ends were cut back, 4 bases at V and 11 bases at J, with 12 bases in the middle. CDR3 size: 12 residues. The CDR3 here is CASSLKPRSQHF. In DNA, the CDR3 is TGTGCCAGCAGTTTGAAACCTCGGTCCCAGCATTTT.

The J gene is TRBJ2-7, the V gene TRBV9; 7 bases match TRBD1. CDR3 length: 16 amino acids. J was trimmed by 0 bases and V by 3 bases; bases with no gene match: 9. Per the germline V gene, CDR1 is SGDLS and CDR2 is YYNGEE. DNA for the CDR3: TGTGCCAGCAGCGAGGGGGCAGGGGGAAGCTCCTACGAGCAGTACTTC. The encoded protein is CASSEGAGGSSYEQYF.

This clone was found once. The V and J genes are TRBV28 and TRBJ2-7, with D perhaps matching TRBD2 (5 bases). Germline V gene lookup returns CDR1 MDHEN and CDR2 SYDVKM. The V and J ends lost 5 bases and 3 bases respectively, with 11 bases between them. The length of the CDR3 is 13 residues. CDR3 amino acids: CASSLGGFYEQYF. CDR3 nucleotide sequence: TGTGCCAGCAGTCTAGGCGGGTTCTACGAGCAGTACTTC.

The V and J genes are TRBV3-1 (or the pseudogene TRBV3-2) and TRBJ1-4, with D maybe TRBD1 (5 bases). Trimming pared 6 bases from V and 6 bases from J, leaving 35 bases between. Germline V gene data show CDR1 as LGHDT and CDR2 as YNNKEL (reference sequence). CDR3 length: 21 amino acids. The chain's CDR3 is CASSLSWPNLKGEGLDEKLFF. CDR3 coding DNA: TGTGCCAGCAGTCTTTCGTGGCCAAACCTCAAAGGGGAAGGGTTGGATGAAAAACTGTTTTTT.

V and J are TRBV2 and TRBJ1-1; tentative D call: TRBD1 (5 bases). Between the trimmed V and J ends, which lost 4 bases and 2 bases, there was a span of 8 bases. Germline V CDR1 and CDR2: SNHLY, FYNNEI. The CDR3 spans 13 residues. The CDR3 nucleotides read TGTGCCAGCAGTGGACAGTTTAACACTGAAGCTTTCTTT. It codes for CASSGQFNTEAFF.

The chain has TRBV3-1 (or the pseudogene TRBV3-2) and TRBJ1-3; D is uncertain. The CDR3 spans 15 residues. CDR1 and CDR2 (germline): LGHDT, YNNKEL (reference sequence). V lost 1 base and J 2 bases, leaving 9 bases between the germline ends. The DNA of the CDR3 is TGTGCCAGCAGCCAAGGTTGGGGAGCTGGAAACACCATATATTTT. Translated, it gives CASSQGWGAGNTIYF.